The sequence of this TCR beta chain was determined in a study of blood T cells in healthy people across ages. The study, taken as a whole, reports: Observed TCR beta diversity per million T cells went down as age went up. This fall followed a roughly linear course with age.

The CDR3 runs to 11 residues. The V gene's germline CDR1 is SQVTM and CDR2 ANQGSEA. Using a J-beta primer mix together with a sample-barcoded 5' primer, a second PCR was run for 7 to 11 cycles. One entry per CDR3 protein results from TCRdb running MiXCR on the 5' RACE reads. This table holds about 1.5 million distinct CDR3 sequences, roughly two fifths found once. Remarks on this clonotype: What it binds is unknown.

The material sequenced was blood. The V call is TRBV29-1, the J call TRBJ2-4; unclear D gene. TRBJ2-7 matches the DNA end more closely, so the J call is doubtful. This TCR was sampled from a woman under 30 in good health. The CDR3 DNA reads as TGCAGCGTTACGGATTACTACGAGCAGTACTTC. Translated, it gives CSVTDYYEQYF.